The 9 T cell receptor beta chains in this list originate from one sample, sequenced in a study of shared clonotypes between healthy human individuals. Data came from immunoSEQ multiplex PCR; TCRdb stores just in-frame clones and leaves some out. The sample includes roughly 2,300,000 clones, 85% to 95% of them seen just once. Sequencing was carried out using naive CD4+ T cells from PBMCs. Subset here: CD45RA+ positively selected. The receptors come from a man younger than 30 in good health. Some clones in this sample may be carry-over from other donors' samples.

This clone was seen a few times. J is TRBJ1-2 and V is TRBV28; D gene ambiguous. CDR1 is MDHEN and CDR2 is SYDVKM in the germline V gene. Trimming stripped 7 bases from V and 8 bases from J, with 11 bases between. The CDR3 totals 11 residues. CDR3: CASNRLRGYTF. The CDR3 nucleotides read TGTGCCAGCAACCGTTTAAGGGGCTACACCTTC.

The chain is built from TRBV28 and TRBJ1-5; maybe TRBD1 (5 bases). In germline, CDR1 is MDHEN, CDR2 SYDVKM. V was clipped by 8 bases and J by 0 bases, with 11 bases between them. CDR3 length: 14 residues. The CDR3 region is CASSQVTSNQPQHF. CDR3 nucleotide sequence: TGTGCCAGCTCACAGGTTACTAGCAATCAGCCCCAGCATTTT.

The V gene is TRBV11-3, the J gene TRBJ1-3; D is uncertain. The CDR3 has 15 amino acids. Trimming pared 4 bases from V and 1 base from J, leaving 11 bases between. Germline values: CDR1 SGHNT, CDR2 YENEEA. The CDR3: CASSSEGLSGNTIYF. The CDR3, as DNA: TGTGCCAGCAGCTCGGAAGGGTTGTCTGGAAACACCATATATTTT.

This chain joins TRBV5-1 and TRBJ1-3; D is unresolved. The CDR3 is 13 amino acids. Deletions cut 5 bases from V and 2 bases from J, with 8 bases between. Germline CDR1 and CDR2: SGHRS and YFSETQ. The CDR3 bases are TGCGCCAGCAGGGAATCTGCTGGAAACACCATATATTTT. Translated, it gives CASRESAGNTIYF. The full variable domain, with the rest looked up from reference TRBV5-1 and TRBJ1-3, is KAGVTQTPRYLIKTRGQQVTLSCSPISGHRSVSWYQQTPGQGLQFLFEYFSETQRNKGNFPGRFSGRQFSNSRSEMNVSTLELGDSALYLCASRESAGNTIYFGEGSWLTVV.

The genes are TRBV10-3 and TRBJ2-3; TRBD2 matches at 9 bases. Germline V gives CDR1 ENHRY, CDR2 SYGVKD. This CDR3 is 17 amino acids long. J gave up 4 bases and V 6 bases, and 14 bases lay outside the gene matches. CDR3 loop: CAIRERIAGALPDTQYF. In DNA, the CDR3 is TGTGCCATCAGGGAACGGATAGCGGGAGCATTGCCAGATACGCAGTATTTT.

V usage is TRBV18 and J usage is TRBJ2-5; TRBD1 matches 7 bases. Germline trimming cut 5 bases from V and 2 bases from J; bases unmatched to any gene: 14. The germline CDR1 and CDR2 sequences are KGHSH and LQKENI. The CDR3 length is 17 residues. The CDR3 spells CASSLNRGGTFQETQYF. For the CDR3, the DNA is TGTGCCAGCTCATTGAACAGGGGCGGAACCTTTCAAGAGACCCAGTACTTC.

In this sample, this clone turned up a few times. V usage is TRBV14 and J usage is TRBJ1-2, with D perhaps TRBD1 (6 bases). Germline values: CDR1 SGHDN, CDR2 FVKESK. The CDR3 is 14 residues long. Between the trimmed V and J ends, which lost 4 bases and 11 bases, there was a span of 20 bases. The DNA of the CDR3 is TGTGCCAGCAGCCGGAGACAGGAACAGGCACCTTACACCTTC. The encoded protein is CASSRRQEQAPYTF.

The chain employs TRBV28 and TRBJ2-1, with D tentatively TRBD2 (6 bases). The CDR3 has 15 residues. The germline V gene has CDR1 MDHEN and CDR2 SYDVKM. V lost 6 bases and J lost 7, with 19 bases in between. The chain's CDR3 is CASSSSAKEGNEQFF. The CDR3 bases are TGTGCCAGCAGCTCTAGCGCGAAAGAGGGGAATGAGCAGTTCTTC.

The rearrangement uses TRBV5-1 and TRBJ2-1; TRBD1 agrees at 7 bases. The CDR3 totals 15 residues. Germline CDR1 reads SGHRS; CDR2 reads YFSETQ. Trimming at V came to 1 base and at J to 1 base, leaving 2 bases not matched to a gene. In DNA, the CDR3 is TGCGCCAGCAGCTTGTTACAGGGGTCCTACAATGAGCAGTTCTTC. Translation gives CASSLLQGSYNEQFF. The full variable domain, rest sourced from reference TRBV5-1 and TRBJ2-1, is KAGVTQTPRYLIKTRGQQVTLSCSPISGHRSVSWYQQTPGQGLQFLFEYFSETQRNKGNFPGRFSGRQFSNSRSEMNVSTLELGDSALYLCASSLLQGSYNEQFFGPGTRLTVL.